The next 31 T cell receptor beta chains were all read from a single sample in a study of blood T cell repertoires in COVID-19. Generated by immunoSEQ multiplex PCR, the TCRdb table keeps only in-frame clones and is missing some. The sample records 150,000 to 200,000 clones, 87% being singletons. Sequencing was performed on peripheral blood. These TCRs come from a woman between 65 and 79 years old with COVID-19, enrolled during active disease.

A single count supports this clone. The chain has TRBV7-9 and TRBJ2-3; D unclear. The germline V gene encodes CDR1 SEHNR and CDR2 FQNEAQ (reference sequence). The CDR3 runs 11 residues. The V end lost 2 bases, the J end lost 6 bases, and 3 bases lay between the germline ends. The CDR3 here is CASSLQDTQYF. CDR3 in DNA: TGTGCCAGCAGCTTACAGGATACGCAGTATTTT. The full variable domain, rest sourced from reference TRBV7-9 and TRBJ2-3, is DTGVSQNPRHKITKRGQNVTFRCDPISEHNRLYWYRQTLGQGPEFLTYFQNEAQLEKSRLLSDRFSAERPKGSFSTLEIQRTEQGDSAMYLCASSLQDTQYFGPGTRLTVL.

The CDR3 DNA reads TGTGCCAGTGTACGGACAGTAAACACTGAAGCTTTCTTT. This gives the protein CASVRTVNTEAFF. The chain joins TRBV7-2 to TRBJ1-1, with D perhaps TRBD1 (6 bases). Germline V gene lookup returns CDR1 SGHTA and CDR2 FQGNSA. V lost 9 bases and J lost 2, with 13 bases in between. The CDR3 runs to 13 residues.

The gene calls are TRBV28 and TRBJ2-2, with 9 bases fitting TRBD2. This CDR3 comprises 18 residues. The trim removed 4 bases at V and 0 bases at J, leaving 9 bases unmatched. The germline CDR1 and CDR2 sequences are MDHEN and SYDVKM. CDR3 sequence: CASSSRVAGVPNTGELFF. The DNA for the CDR3 is TGTGCCAGCAGTTCTCGGGTAGCGGGGGTCCCGAACACCGGGGAGCTGTTTTTT.

The chain combines TRBV19 with TRBJ1-5; 10 nucleotides agree with TRBD1. Trimming cost V 6 bases and J 3 bases; bases outside gene matches: 11. CDR3 size: 17 residues. Germline loops: CDR1 LNHDA, CDR2 SQIVND (reference sequence). CDR3 nucleotides: TGTGCCAGTAGGAACCCGGGACAGGGGCCTTCCAATCAGCCCCAGCATTTT. It is translated as CASRNPGQGPSNQPQHF.

The V gene is TRBV5-1, the J gene TRBJ2-1, with no clear D. V lost 4 bases to trimming and J lost 1 base, with 9 bases between them. The CDR3 contains 14 residues. The germline gives CDR1 SGHRS, CDR2 YFSETQ. As DNA, the CDR3 is TGCGCCAGCAGCCTTTATCGGTCCTACAATGAGCAGTTCTTC. As protein: CASSLYRSYNEQFF.

The chain couples TRBV14 to TRBJ1-4; possibly TRBD1 for D (6 bases). This CDR3 spans 15 amino acids. V was shortened by 4 bases and J by 7 bases, with 16 bases between the two germline ends. Germline V CDR1 and CDR2: SGHDN, FVKESK. The CDR3 protein is CASSPKGGLGEKLFF. CDR3 DNA sequence: TGTGCCAGCAGCCCCAAGGGGGGGCTTGGTGAAAAACTGTTTTTT.

The CDR3 nucleotides read TGCGCCAGCAGCTTGGAGTCCCGAGGGGACAGCCGACTTCTTGAAGCTTTCTTT. This gives the protein CASSLESRGDSRLLEAFF. This chain connects TRBV5-1 to TRBJ1-1; 7 bases are shared with TRBD1. Germline V gene lookup returns CDR1 SGHRS and CDR2 YFSETQ. CDR3 length: 18 residues. V shed 0 bases and J 7 bases; nucleotides not matched to a gene: 18.

In its sample, this clone was seen once. The chain couples TRBV11-3 to TRBJ2-1, with D unresolved. Germline CDR1 and CDR2: SGHNT and YENEEA. The CDR3 runs 15 residues. V was pared by 0 bases and J by 3 bases, with 9 bases between. CDR3 sequence reads: CASSLEQSGYNEQFF. The CDR3 DNA sequence: TGTGCCAGCAGCTTAGAACAGTCTGGCTACAATGAGCAGTTCTTC. The full variable domain, in which reference TRBV11-3 and TRBJ2-1 provide the parts outside the CDR3, is EAGVVQSPRYKIIEKKQPVAFWCNPISGHNTLYWYLQNLGQGPELLIRYENEEAVDDSQLPKDRFSAERLKGVDSTLKIQPAELGDSAVYLCASSLEQSGYNEQFFGPGTRLTVL.

There are a few counts of this clone. The J gene is TRBJ1-6, the V gene TRBV5-6, with D hard to call. Germline V lookup: CDR1 SGHDT, CDR2 YYEEEE. The V gene lost 3 bases and the J gene lost 10 bases, with 11 bases spanning the gap. CDR3 size: 13 residues. CDR3 residues: CASSYDLESPLHF. DNA for the CDR3: TGTGCCAGCAGCTACGACTTGGAGTCACCCCTCCACTTT.

The J gene is TRBJ1-2, the V gene TRBV5-1; the D gene is possibly TRBD1 (5 bases). This CDR3 spans 14 amino acids. The V gene lost 4 bases and the J gene lost 3 bases, with 13 bases spanning the gap. Looked up from germline, CDR1 is SGHRS and CDR2 is YFSETQ. CDR3 residues: CASSAGQGHYGYTF. In nucleotides, the CDR3 is TGCGCCAGCAGCGCTGGACAAGGACACTATGGCTACACCTTC.

The chain is built from TRBV2 and TRBJ1-6; the D is unclear. Germline V CDR1 and CDR2: SNHLY, FYNNEI. Between the trimmed V and J ends, which lost 7 bases and 0 bases, there was a span of 13 bases. The CDR3 length is 16 residues. CDR3: CASTLGSSSYNSPLHF. The CDR3 DNA reads as TGTGCCAGCACCCTGGGGAGTAGCTCCTATAATTCACCCCTCCACTTT.

The CDR3 nucleotides read TGTGCCAGCAGCCCCGGGACAGCCTACGAGCAGTACTTC. It encodes CASSPGTAYEQYF. J is TRBJ2-7 and V is TRBV3-1 (or the pseudogene TRBV3-2); 7 bases align to TRBD1. Germline CDR1 and CDR2: LGHDT and YNNKEL (reference sequence). With 4 bases clipped from V and 2 bases from J, the junction kept 2 bases outside the gene matches. This CDR3 spans 13 amino acids.

The rearrangement links TRBV5-1 to TRBJ1-2, with a possible D match to TRBD1 (6 bases). V was trimmed by 4 bases and J by 8 bases, leaving 21 bases between them. In germline, CDR1 is SGHRS, CDR2 YFSETQ. This CDR3 contains 15 residues. The DNA for the CDR3 is TGCGCCAGCAGCGCTGACCTTGGGACACGGTTAGGCTACACCTTC. This translates into CASSADLGTRLGYTF.

The chain employs TRBV6-5 and TRBJ1-5, with a tentative D call TRBD1 (5 bases). V lost 6 bases and J lost 2, with 14 bases in between. The germline V gene has CDR1 MNHEY and CDR2 SVGAGI. CDR3 length: 15 residues. CDR3 sequence (DNA): TGTGCCAGCAGATCTACCGGACAAGGCAATCAGCCCCAGCATTTT. Amino acid sequence: CASRSTGQGNQPQHF.

The chain links TRBV2 to TRBJ2-1, with 13 bases identical to TRBD2. Germline CDR1 SNHLY, CDR2 FYNNEI. The CDR3 contains 16 residues. Unmatched junction bases numbered 3, after V lost 2 bases and J lost 5 bases. CDR3 region: CASSELLAGGHNEQFF. The CDR3 DNA follows: TGTGCCAGCAGTGAACTACTAGCGGGGGGGCACAATGAGCAGTTCTTC.

The sample holds a few counts of this clone. The CDR3 DNA sequence: TGTGCCAGCAGACCCCAGGGGGTGGACAGGGTTAGCAACACCATATATTTT. Amino acid sequence: CASRPQGVDRVSNTIYF. The V and J genes are TRBV28 and TRBJ1-3; 8 nucleotides align to TRBD1. This CDR3 is built from 17 residues. Germline values: CDR1 MDHEN, CDR2 SYDVKM. J was trimmed by 7 bases and V by 6 bases; bases with no gene match: 17.

The gene calls are TRBV6-5 and TRBJ2-7; 9 positions match TRBD2. This CDR3 has 15 residues. Germline lookup yields CDR1 MNHEY and CDR2 SVGAGI. V shed 7 bases, J shed 7 bases, and the junction held 14 bases outside the gene matches. CDR3 in amino acids: CASTHGAGGPSEQYF. In nucleotides, the CDR3 is TGTGCCAGCACCCACGGGGCGGGGGGGCCGAGTGAGCAGTACTTC.

This chain uses TRBV9 with TRBJ2-2; TRBD2 matches at 13 bases. This CDR3 comprises 20 residues. CDR1 is SGDLS, CDR2 YYNGEE, per germline. The trim removed 4 bases at V and 1 base at J, leaving 13 bases unmatched. Written as DNA, the CDR3 is TGTGCCAGCAGCCCCCGCCAACTAGCGGGGGGGAGACGGAACACCGGGGAGCTGTTTTTT. Translation gives CASSPRQLAGGRRNTGELFF.

This chain connects TRBV4-1 to TRBJ1-6; D remains unclear. This CDR3 is built from 13 residues. The V and J ends lost 1 base and 8 bases respectively, with 6 bases between them. Germline CDR1 and CDR2: MGHRA and YSYEKL. The DNA of the CDR3 is TGCGCCAGCAGCCAAGCCCCGGATTCACCCCTCCACTTT. It translates to CASSQAPDSPLHF.

The chain uses TRBV6-5 and TRBJ2-2; possibly TRBD1 for D (6 bases). CDR3 size: 14 residues. Deletions cut 8 bases from V and 0 bases from J, with 10 bases between. The germline CDR1 and CDR2 sequences are MNHEY and SVGAGI. This chain's CDR3 is CASVRGTNTGELFF. In nucleotides, the CDR3 is TGTGCCAGCGTTAGGGGGACGAACACCGGGGAGCTGTTTTTT.

The V and J genes are TRBV6-5 and TRBJ1-5; TRBD1 matches 7 bases. Per germline, CDR1 MNHEY and CDR2 SVGAGI. With 7 bases clipped from V and 0 bases from J, the junction kept 6 bases outside the gene matches. The CDR3 is made up of 15 amino acids. The DNA of the CDR3 is TGTGCCAGCAATGGACAGGTATATAGCAATCAGCCCCAGCATTTT. It encodes CASNGQVYSNQPQHF.

The rearrangement joins TRBV2 to TRBJ2-2; 9 bases match TRBD2. Per germline, CDR1 SNHLY and CDR2 FYNNEI. V was pared by 4 bases and J by 5 bases, with 11 bases of the junction left unmatched. CDR3 length: 17 residues. The CDR3 bases are TGTGCCAGCAGTGGGAGGGCTAGCGGGGTCGGAACCGGGGAGCTGTTTTTT. This encodes CASSGRASGVGTGELFF.

The V call is TRBV12-3 or TRBV12-4, the J call TRBJ2-3, with D tentatively TRBD2 (6 bases). Trimming cost V 0 bases and J 6 bases, with 7 bases left between them. The CDR3 runs 13 residues. CDR3 sequence: CASSLAGGDTQYF. CDR3 sequence (DNA): TGTGCCAGCAGTTTAGCGGGGGGTGATACGCAGTATTTT.

This sequence joins TRBV28 and TRBJ1-2; a possible D gene is TRBD1 (5 bases). The CDR3 is made up of 12 amino acids. Trimming left V 6 bases short and J 2 bases short, with 7 bases between. The germline CDR1 and CDR2 sequences are MDHEN and SYDVKM. CDR3 coding DNA: TGTGCCAGCAGGGGGCTAAACTATGGCTACACCTTC. Translation gives CASRGLNYGYTF.

The V call is TRBV7-8, the J call TRBJ2-7; D is undetermined. The CDR3 contains 13 residues. Germline CDR1 and CDR2: SGHVS and FQNEAQ. The ends were cut back, 6 bases at V and 2 bases at J, with 11 bases in the middle. The CDR3 region has the DNA TGTGCCAGCAGAAAGACGGCGGCCTACGAGCAGTACTTC. Its translation: CASRKTAAYEQYF.

The V and J genes are TRBV5-1 and TRBJ1-6; the D gene is possibly TRBD1 (5 bases). Germline loops: CDR1 SGHRS, CDR2 YFSETQ. The CDR3 totals 19 residues. Trimming removed 5 bases at V and 0 bases at J, with 21 bases between. The CDR3 reads CASSARPLTDSSYNSPLHF. The CDR3 bases are TGCGCCAGCAGTGCCCGACCATTGACAGATAGCTCCTATAATTCACCCCTCCACTTT.

The chain couples TRBV11-2 to TRBJ2-3; D gene ambiguous. The V gene's germline CDR1 is SGHAT and CDR2 FQNNGV. This CDR3 spans 16 amino acids. V dropped 1 base and J dropped 1 base, with 12 bases sitting between them. In nucleotides, the CDR3 is TGTGCCAGCAGCTTAGGGAGTAGAGTGGGCACAGATACGCAGTATTTT. This codes for CASSLGSRVGTDTQYF.

This sequence joins TRBV5-8 and TRBJ2-1; TRBD2 matches 11 bases. CDR3 length: 16 residues. Losses at the gene ends were 4 bases for V and 7 bases for J; bases not matched to a gene: 10. Germline V gene sequence: CDR1 SGHTS, CDR2 YDEGEE. The CDR3 DNA sequence: TGTGCCAGCAGCGGAATGGGACTAGCGGAGGGAAATGAGCAGTTCTTC. Its translation is CASSGMGLAEGNEQFF.

As to this clone: Other DNA sequences in this sample translate to the same CDR3. This chain connects TRBV20-1 to TRBJ2-4; D perhaps matches TRBD1 (5 bases). There are 11 residues in the CDR3. The germline gives CDR1 DFQATT, CDR2 SNEGSKA (reference sequence). Trimming pared 2 bases from V and 6 bases from J, leaving 5 bases between. The CDR3 coding sequence is TGCAGTGCTAGACAGGGAAACATTCAGTACTTC. It codes for CSARQGNIQYF.

The table lists this clone with a count of one. The V gene is TRBV5-6, the J gene TRBJ1-1, with 7 bases that match TRBD1. V lost 0 bases, J lost 5 bases, and 7 bases stayed unmatched. CDR3 size: 15 residues. CDR1 is SGHDT and CDR2 is YYEEEE in the germline V gene. CDR3 DNA sequence: TGTGCCAGCAGCTTGGAGACAGGGTTAAGGACTGAAGCTTTCTTT. Protein: CASSLETGLRTEAFF.

J is TRBJ2-1 and V is TRBV6-2 or TRBV6-3; 9 bases are a match to TRBD2. With V trimmed by 5 bases and J by 9 bases, 11 bases remained unmatched. In germline, CDR1 is MNHEY, CDR2 SVGEGT. This CDR3 is built from 15 residues. In DNA, the CDR3 is TGTGCCAGCAGTAGCGGGACTAGCATCGTAGGTGAGCAGTTCTTC. It codes for CASSSGTSIVGEQFF.